This T cell receptor (beta chain) is drawn from a study of CD4 T cells in relation to SARS-CoV-2 and coronaviruses. Overall study: ViraFEST: approximately 10-day antigen culture of PBMCs, then TCR beta CDR3 sequencing. The HLA restriction of the shared crossreactive spike epitopes was mapped.

Trimming shortened V by 4 bases and J by 3 bases, and 13 bases separated the two germline ends. Germline CDR1 is LGHDT and CDR2 is YNNKEL (reference sequence). The CDR3 is 15 amino acids. Before the COVID-19 pandemic, during about 2010-2019, CD4+ T cells were taken from unexposed donors. After roughly ten days of culture, CD4+ T cells were isolated. Sequencing was performed with immunoSEQ multiplex PCR; in TCRdb, only in-frame clones are kept and a portion is missing. The sample lists roughly 17,000 clones, roughly 80% occurring once. Comment on this clone: Its antigen is not identified.

The gene calls are TRBV3-1 (or the pseudogene TRBV3-2) and TRBJ2-1, with D unclear. The sequenced sample was CD4+ T cells from PBMCs, cultured in vitro. This receptor was taken from a human donor in good health. In DNA, the CDR3 is TGTGCCAGCAGCCCTGGCGCCCAACTCTACAATGAGCAGTTCTTC. Residues: CASSPGAQLYNEQFF.